This T cell receptor (beta chain) emerged from a study of T cell repertoires in cytomegalovirus infection. As for the study in general: The authors used CMV epitopes that were HLA-C-restricted (recently identified) and HLA-B-restricted (well studied). Through public TCR beta signatures, both CMV infection and matching HLA type were indicated. Overall study findings and caveats: The study identified carriers of CMV plus the relevant HLA from cumulative public TCR beta family frequency.

In regard to this clonotype: The antigen is not known.

TCRdb called the reads again in MiXCR, with one record for every CDR3 protein. The table includes approximately 340,000 distinct CDR3 sequences, just under 30% detected once. There are 14 residues in the CDR3. The V gene end was trimmed by 6 bases and the J gene end by 9 bases; junction bases not matched to a gene: 9. The sequences come from cultured PBMCs, collected from culture after CMV antigen stimulation. This receptor was taken from a human donor in good health (CMV status not recorded). Some clones in this sample may be carry-over from other donors' samples. The chain has TRBV12-3 or TRBV12-4 and TRBJ1-5; 9 bases are a match to TRBD1. DNA for the CDR3: TGTGCCAGCAGCCCACAGGGGGCAGAAGGGCCCCAGCATTTT. This codes for CASSPQGAEGPQHF.